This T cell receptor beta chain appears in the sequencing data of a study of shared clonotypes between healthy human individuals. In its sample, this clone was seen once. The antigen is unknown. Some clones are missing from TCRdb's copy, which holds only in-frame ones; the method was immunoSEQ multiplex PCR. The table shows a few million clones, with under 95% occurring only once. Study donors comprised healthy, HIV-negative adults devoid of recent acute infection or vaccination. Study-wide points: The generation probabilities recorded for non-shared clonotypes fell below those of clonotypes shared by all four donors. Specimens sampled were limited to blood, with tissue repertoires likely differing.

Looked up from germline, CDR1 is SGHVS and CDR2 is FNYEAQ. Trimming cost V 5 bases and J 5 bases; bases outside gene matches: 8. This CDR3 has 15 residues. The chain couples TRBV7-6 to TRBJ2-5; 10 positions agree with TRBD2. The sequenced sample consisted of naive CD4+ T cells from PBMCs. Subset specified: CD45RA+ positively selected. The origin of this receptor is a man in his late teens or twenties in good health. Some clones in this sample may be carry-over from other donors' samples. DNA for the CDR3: TGTGCCAGCAGCCCGCTAGCGGGAGCGATTGAGACCCAGTACTTC. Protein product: CASSPLAGAIETQYF.